This entry lists 2 T cell receptor beta chains sequenced from one sample in a study of T cells after yellow fever vaccination. TCRdb re-called the 5' RACE reads with MiXCR, one entry per CDR3 protein. The table has 300,000 to 400,000 distinct CDR3 sequences, approximately 13% seen once. This material consisted of CD4+ T cells sorted from PBMCs, taken 15 days after the yellow fever booster vaccination. The source is a man aged 18 to 30 who received the YFV17D yellow fever vaccine.

This chain joins TRBV10-3 and TRBJ1-5, with D unresolved. Trimming removed 0 bases from V and 5 bases from J, with 11 bases in between. The germline gives CDR1 ENHRY, CDR2 SYGVKD. CDR3 length equals 15 residues. For the CDR3, the DNA is TGTGCCATCAGTGAGTCGGGGATTGGGGATCAGCCCCAGCATTTT. Translating it yields CAISESGIGDQPQHF.

This clonotype was recorded a few times. The chain employs TRBV6-2 or TRBV6-3 and TRBJ2-5, with 7 bases matching TRBD1. The V gene end was trimmed by 10 bases and the J gene end by 4 bases; junction bases not matched to a gene: 12. The CDR3 spans 14 residues. Germline V gives CDR1 MNHEY, CDR2 SVGEGT. The CDR3 DNA sequence: TGTGCCATTAGGTCGGGACAGAAGGGAGAGACCCAGTACTTC. Translating it yields CAIRSGQKGETQYF.